This T cell receptor (beta chain) is from a study of Ad26.COV2.S vaccination and SARS-CoV-2 variants. Remarks on this clone: The target antigen is unknown. One end of the junction fails to match germline, which may point to a read error.

Specified treatment: roughly 18 received Ad26.COV2.S at low or high dose, single or two shots; about 5 received placebo; per-sample allocation not given. The study sampled participants on day 63 after the first vaccine or placebo injection. Vaccination employed an Ad26 vector expressing the Wuhan-strain SARS-CoV-2 spike. TCRdb's table, derived via immunoSEQ multiplex PCR, lists solely in-frame clones and lacks some. This table has around 450,000 clones, around 87% appearing once. The germline gives CDR1 SGHDN, CDR2 FVKESK. This CDR3 contains 11 residues. Study results and caveats: Once vaccination had occurred, spike-specific CD8+ and CD4+ T cell responses reportedly showed substantial breadth.

This receptor was taken from a person between 18 and 65 years old who received the Ad26.COV2.S COVID-19 vaccine or a placebo. Source: peripheral blood, taken in a trial of Ad26.COV2.S vaccine versus placebo. J is TRBJ2-2 and V is TRBV14, with D possibly being TRBD2 (5 bases). CDR3 in amino acids: CACRGTGELFF. The DNA of the CDR3 is TGTGCCTGCAGAGGGACCGGGGAGCTGTTTTTT. Looking up the rest from reference TRBV14 and TRBJ2-2 gives the full variable domain: EAGVTQFPSHSVIEKGQTVTLRCDPISGHDNLYWYRRVMGKEIKFLLHFVKESKQDESGMPNNRFLAERTGGTYSTLKVQPAELEDSGVYFCACRGTGELFFGEGSRLTVL.